A single sample is the source of the 20 T cell receptor beta chains below, sequenced in a study of cytomegalovirus exposure and HLA in healthy donors. The PCR had 60 Vbeta and 13 Jbeta primers. The data were produced by immunoSEQ multiplex PCR, yet TCRdb's version contains in-frame clones alone and is incomplete. The sample comprises about 160,000 clones, less than 90% of which are singletons, and approximately 0.98% rests with the top ten. The sample taken for sequencing was PBMCs. The origin of the receptors is a young man in good health and CMV-seronegative.

This clone has more than one count but fewer than ten. This chain uses TRBV2 with TRBJ1-1; 7 positions agree with TRBD1. The V gene end was trimmed by 10 bases and the J gene end by 4 bases; junction bases not matched to a gene: 6. The CDR3 length is 12 residues. Germline values: CDR1 SNHLY, CDR2 FYNNEI. CDR3 sequence (DNA): TGTGCCATACAGGGGACGGGCACTGAAGCTTTCTTT. Protein sequence: CAIQGTGTEAFF. Based on the CDR3 plus reference TRBV2 and TRBJ1-1, the full variable domain is EPEVTQTPSHQVTQMGQEVILRCVPISNHLYFYWYRQILGQKVEFLVSFYNNEISEKSEIFDDQFSVERPDGSNFTLKIRSTKLEDSAMYFCAIQGTGTEAFFGQGTRLTVV.

V is TRBV11-1 and J is TRBJ1-2, with TRBD1 as a possible D gene (5 bases). Germline CDR1 is SGHAT and CDR2 is FQDESV (reference sequence). The CDR3 totals 14 residues. V was cut by 5 bases and J by 8 bases, with 18 bases left in between. The CDR3: CASSARQSLGGYTF. CDR3 sequence (DNA): TGTGCCAGCAGCGCCCGACAGAGCCTTGGGGGCTACACCTTC.

Points on this clone: The identical CDR3 is also encoded by other nucleotide sequences in the sample. The rearrangement links TRBV7-9 to TRBJ1-2; no clear D gene. With 1 base removed from V and 4 bases from J, the gap between germline ends came to 7 bases. From germline, CDR1 is SEHNR and CDR2 FQNEAQ (reference sequence). The CDR3 spans 13 residues. The CDR3 DNA reads as TGTGCCAGCAGCTTAGGAGGCGGCTATGGCTACACCTTC. This codes for CASSLGGGYGYTF.

The V gene is TRBV6-1, the J gene TRBJ1-2; TRBD1 aligns across 7 bases. The V gene's germline CDR1 is MNHNS and CDR2 SASEGT. V dropped 0 bases and J dropped 6; count of bases not matched to a gene: 7. This CDR3 has 15 residues. Written as DNA, the CDR3 is TGTGCCAGCAGTGAAGCCACGGACAGGTGGGATGGCTACACCTTC. It codes for CASSEATDRWDGYTF.

This chain links TRBV7-3 with TRBJ2-7; the D is unclear. Trimming shortened V by 5 bases and J by 6 bases, and 11 bases separated the two germline ends. This CDR3 is built from 12 residues. Germline-derived CDR1 and CDR2 are SGHTA and FQGTGA. CDR3 sequence (DNA): TGTGCCAGCAGCCAGACTCCCCCCGAGCAGTACTTC. Protein: CASSQTPPEQYF.

The chain uses TRBV4-1 and TRBJ2-5; no firm D call. Gene TRBJ2-7 matches the end of the DNA better, so the J call may be wrong. The germline CDR1 and CDR2 sequences are MGHRA and YSYEKL. This CDR3 spans 15 amino acids. The CDR3, as DNA: TGCGCCAGCAGCCAAGATCTTGCCCAAGCCTACGAGCAGTACTTC. This sequence encodes CASSQDLAQAYEQYF.

The chain links TRBV13 to TRBJ1-1, with a tentative D call TRBD1 (6 bases). Looked up from germline, CDR1 is PRHDT and CDR2 is FYEKMQ (reference sequence). Trimming took off 1 base at V and 0 bases at J, with 9 bases between the two ends. The CDR3 runs to 15 residues. Here the CDR3 reads CASSLVDRLNTEAFF. CDR3 sequence (DNA): TGTGCCAGCAGCTTAGTAGACAGGTTGAACACTGAAGCTTTCTTT. Full variable domain (rest looked up from reference TRBV13 and TRBJ1-1): AAGVIQSPRHLIKEKRETATLKCYPIPRHDTVYWYQQGPGQDPQFLISFYEKMQSDKGSIPDRFSAQQFSDYHSELNMSSLELGDSALYFCASSLVDRLNTEAFFGQGTRLTVV.

V is TRBV11-3 and J is TRBJ2-7; D gene ambiguous. The V gene's germline CDR1 is SGHNT and CDR2 YENEEA. This CDR3 spans 14 amino acids. V lost 5 bases and J 0 bases, leaving 11 bases between the germline ends. The CDR3 is CASSRTSSSYEQYF. The CDR3, as DNA: TGTGCCAGCAGCCGAACGTCGAGCTCCTACGAGCAGTACTTC.

V is TRBV5-6 and J is TRBJ2-3; 12 nucleotides line up with TRBD2. The CDR3 has 18 residues. Looked up from germline, CDR1 is SGHDT and CDR2 is YYEEEE. The trim removed 0 bases at V and 4 bases at J, leaving 9 bases unmatched. CDR3 sequence reads: CASSLARLAGVGADTQYF. CDR3 nucleotide sequence: TGTGCCAGCAGCTTGGCGCGACTAGCGGGAGTGGGGGCAGATACGCAGTATTTT.

This rearrangement joins TRBV30 to TRBJ2-7, with 7 bases that match TRBD1. Unmatched junction bases numbered 1, after V lost 5 bases and J lost 3 bases. This CDR3 contains 11 residues. The germline CDR1 and CDR2 sequences are GTSNPN and SVGIG (reference sequence). The CDR3 region has the DNA TGTGCCTGGGGGGACAGCTACGAGCAGTACTTC. This gives the protein CAWGDSYEQYF.

The rearrangement joins TRBV20-1 to TRBJ1-4, with no clear D. Germline-derived CDR1 and CDR2 are DFQATT and SNEGSKA (reference sequence). This CDR3 contains 11 residues. Deletions cut 7 bases from V and 4 bases from J, with 7 bases between. CDR3: CSVEFNEKLFF. Written as DNA, the CDR3 is TGCAGTGTGGAGTTTAATGAAAAACTGTTTTTT.

The V gene is TRBV6-1, the J gene TRBJ1-2; maybe TRBD1 (5 bases). Germline loops: CDR1 MNHNS, CDR2 SASEGT. Deletions cut 4 bases from V and 8 bases from J, with 14 bases between. CDR3 size: 13 residues. The DNA for the CDR3 is TGTGCCAGCAGTGTCGGGCAGGGTGGGGGCTACACCTTC. Protein sequence: CASSVGQGGGYTF.

The rearrangement links TRBV15 to TRBJ1-6; D gene uncertain. The CDR3 spans 13 residues. V was clipped by 4 bases and J by 7 bases, with 8 bases between them. Germline V gives CDR1 LNHNV, CDR2 YYDKDF (reference sequence). Written as DNA, the CDR3 is TGTGCCACCAGCACAACTGTAAATTCACCCCTCCACTTT. Translating gives CATSTTVNSPLHF.

This chain joins TRBV5-1 and TRBJ1-1; tentative D call: TRBD1 (6 bases). Trimming shortened V by 0 bases and J by 0 bases, and 9 bases separated the two germline ends. The CDR3 runs 15 residues. Germline V gives CDR1 SGHRS, CDR2 YFSETQ. The CDR3 region has the DNA TGCGCCAGCAGCTTGGTTGGACAGATGAACACTGAAGCTTTCTTT. Protein: CASSLVGQMNTEAFF.

The rearrangement uses TRBV10-2 and TRBJ2-2; a possible D gene is TRBD1 (6 bases). CDR1 is WSHSY, CDR2 SAAADI, per germline. Trimming removed 8 bases from V and 3 bases from J, with 10 bases in between. This CDR3 spans 13 amino acids. The CDR3, as DNA: TGCGCCAGCCGACAGGAGTACACCGGGGAGCTGTTTTTT. Amino acids: CASRQEYTGELFF.

The chain joins TRBV29-1 to TRBJ2-5; 7 positions match TRBD2. Per the germline V gene, CDR1 is SQVTM and CDR2 is ANQGSEA. CDR3 length equals 16 residues. After removal of 0 bases from V and 5 bases from J, the junction contained 12 bases not matched to a gene. CDR3 nucleotide sequence: TGCAGCGTTGAAGACCTGGTCGGGGCGGGGGATGAGACCCAGTACTTC. This sequence encodes CSVEDLVGAGDETQYF.

Concerning this clone: This sample includes further DNA sequences coding for the same CDR3. This rearrangement joins TRBV6-5 to TRBJ2-7, with a possible D match to TRBD2 (6 bases). Germline CDR1 and CDR2: MNHEY and SVGAGI. V lost 0 bases and J lost 1, with 7 bases in between. The CDR3 extends over 14 amino acids. The CDR3 DNA reads as TGTGCCAGCAGTTACTCTCGGGGGTCCTACGAGCAGTACTTC. This translates into CASSYSRGSYEQYF.

The gene calls are TRBV2 and TRBJ2-1; the match to TRBD2 covers 10 bases. CDR1 is SNHLY, CDR2 FYNNEI, per germline. The CDR3 has 14 residues. With V trimmed by 5 bases and J by 8 bases, 6 bases remained unmatched. The CDR3 is CASSSGLAAYEQFF. Written as DNA, the CDR3 is TGTGCCAGCAGTAGCGGACTAGCGGCATATGAGCAGTTCTTC. Combining the CDR3 with reference TRBV2 and TRBJ2-1 gives the whole variable domain EPEVTQTPSHQVTQMGQEVILRCVPISNHLYFYWYRQILGQKVEFLVSFYNNEISEKSEIFDDQFSVERPDGSNFTLKIRSTKLEDSAMYFCASSSGLAAYEQFFGPGTRLTVL.

This clone was detected only once. The chain is built from TRBV4-1 and TRBJ2-2, with 10 nucleotides matching TRBD2. This CDR3 is 15 amino acids long. Trimming cost V 6 bases and J 5 bases; bases outside gene matches: 6. CDR1 and CDR2 from the germline V gene are MGHRA and YSYEKL. The DNA of the CDR3 is TGCGCCAGCAGACGAAGCGGGGGGGCGACCGGGGAGCTGTTTTTT. Its protein product is CASRRSGGATGELFF.

The chain carries TRBV6-6 and TRBJ2-7, with 7 bases aligning to TRBD1. Germline V gene lookup returns CDR1 MNHNY and CDR2 SVGAGI (reference sequence). The CDR3 sequence is 13 residues long. The ends lost 8 bases at V and 5 bases at J; junction bases unmatched: 9. CDR3 DNA sequence: TGTGCCAGCCACCCGACAGGGTCCCACGAGCAGTACTTC. Protein sequence: CASHPTGSHEQYF.